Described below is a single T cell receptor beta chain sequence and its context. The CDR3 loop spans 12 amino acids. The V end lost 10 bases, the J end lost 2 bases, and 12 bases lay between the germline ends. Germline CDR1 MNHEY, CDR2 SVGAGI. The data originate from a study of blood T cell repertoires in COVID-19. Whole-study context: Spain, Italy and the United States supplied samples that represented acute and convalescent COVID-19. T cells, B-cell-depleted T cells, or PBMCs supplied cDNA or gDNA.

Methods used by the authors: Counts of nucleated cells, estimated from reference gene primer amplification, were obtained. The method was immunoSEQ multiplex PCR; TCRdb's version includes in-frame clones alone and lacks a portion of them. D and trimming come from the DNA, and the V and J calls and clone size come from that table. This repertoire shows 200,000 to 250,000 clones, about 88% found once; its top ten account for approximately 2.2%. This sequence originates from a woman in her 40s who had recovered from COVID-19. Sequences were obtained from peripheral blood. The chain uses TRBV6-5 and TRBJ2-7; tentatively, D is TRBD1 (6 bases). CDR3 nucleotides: TGTGCCACTCGGGACACCACCTACGAGCAGTACTTC. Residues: CATRDTTYEQYF.